Each of the 30 T cell receptor beta chains below was sequenced from the same sample in a study of neoadjuvant anti-PD-1 for oral cavity cancer. This sample's time point: after neoadjuvant nivolumab, at surgical resection. Using immunoSEQ multiplex PCR, the repertoire was profiled, and TCRdb retains in-frame clones only, with some absent. The top ten clones hold about 8% of a sample with 5,500 to 7,000 clones, approximately 59% of them seen once. The specimen comprised tumor tissue, sampled after nivolumab (anti-PD-1) treatment. These TCRs come from a person aged 40 to 85 with oral cavity squamous cell carcinoma.

This rearrangement joins TRBV11-2 to TRBJ1-4; D is ambiguous. The CDR3 totals 16 residues. From germline, CDR1 is SGHAT and CDR2 FQNNGV. V was shortened by 1 base and J by 5 bases, with 14 bases between the two germline ends. In DNA, the CDR3 is TGTGCCAGCAGCTTAGGAGTCGGCGCTAGGAATGAAAAACTGTTTTTT. As protein: CASSLGVGARNEKLFF.

This sequence joins TRBV11-1 and TRBJ2-5; maybe TRBD1 (6 bases). This CDR3 is built from 16 residues. V lost 3 bases and J 2 bases, leaving 16 bases between the germline ends. The germline CDR1 and CDR2 sequences are SGHAT and FQDESV (reference sequence). CDR3 nucleotide sequence: TGTGCCAGCAGCTTCCAGGGGCGTCCCCCTCAAGAGACCCAGTACTTC. It specifies CASSFQGRPPQETQYF.

This chain uses TRBV2 with TRBJ1-5; TRBD1 might be the D (5 bases). The CDR3 contains 14 residues. Germline loops: CDR1 SNHLY, CDR2 FYNNEI. Trimming removed 4 bases from V and 2 bases from J, with 9 bases in between. The CDR3 DNA is TGTGCCAGCAGTGCGCAGGGCCGCAATCAGCCCCAGCATTTT. Encoded protein: CASSAQGRNQPQHF.

Relative to its sample, this clone is medium-sized (0.01 to 0.1%). V gene TRBV5-1 combines with J gene TRBJ2-5; D is perhaps TRBD1 or TRBD2 (7 bases each). Per germline, CDR1 SGHRS and CDR2 YFSETQ. This CDR3 contains 16 residues. Trimming removed 0 bases at V and 4 bases at J, with 16 bases between. The CDR3 region has the DNA TGCGCCAGCAGCTTGGATGGGAGGGGGCTGGCAGAGACCCAGTACTTC. Protein product: CASSLDGRGLAETQYF. The full variable domain, rest sourced from reference TRBV5-1 and TRBJ2-5, is KAGVTQTPRYLIKTRGQQVTLSCSPISGHRSVSWYQQTPGQGLQFLFEYFSETQRNKGNFPGRFSGRQFSNSRSEMNVSTLELGDSALYLCASSLDGRGLAETQYFGPGTRLLVL.

V usage is TRBV6-4 and J usage is TRBJ2-6, with D possibly matching TRBD2 (5 bases). Per germline, CDR1 MRHNA and CDR2 SNTAGT. The CDR3 loop spans 16 amino acids. V lost 6 bases and J lost 0, with 12 bases in between. In DNA form, the CDR3 reads TGTGCCAGCAGCAGAGACGGGGACTCTGGGGCCAACGTCCTGACTTTC. Its translation: CASSRDGDSGANVLTF.

CDR3 residues: CASSVGRTGPYNEQFF. The DNA for the CDR3 is TGTGCCAGCAGCGTAGGCCGGACAGGACCTTACAATGAGCAGTTCTTC. V gene TRBV9 combines with J gene TRBJ2-1; 7 bases line up with TRBD1. This CDR3 spans 16 amino acids. The V gene's germline CDR1 is SGDLS and CDR2 YYNGEE. V shed 0 bases, J shed 4 bases, and the junction held 7 bases outside the gene matches.

This clone was counted only a few times. V gene TRBV5-4 combines with J gene TRBJ1-1, with D possibly TRBD1 on 6 matching bases. CDR3 length: 14 residues. Trimming removed 0 bases at V and 5 bases at J, with 11 bases between. Germline CDR1 reads SGHNT; CDR2 reads YYREEE (reference sequence). The CDR3 protein is CASSLDFQGTEAFF. Written as DNA, the CDR3 is TGTGCCAGCAGCTTGGATTTCCAGGGGACTGAAGCTTTCTTT. Combining the CDR3 with reference TRBV5-4 and TRBJ1-1 gives the whole variable domain ETGVTQSPTHLIKTRGQQVTLRCSSQSGHNTVSWYQQALGQGPQFIFQYYREEENGRGNFPPRFSGLQFPNYSSELNVNALELDDSALYLCASSLDFQGTEAFFGQGTRLTVV.

The chain combines TRBV29-1 with TRBJ2-2; D is perhaps TRBD1 or TRBD2 (6 bases each). The CDR3 is 12 amino acids. Germline loops: CDR1 SQVTM, CDR2 ANQGSEA. V was pared by 6 bases and J by 6 bases, with 11 bases between. The CDR3 sequence is CSVAGEAGELFF. In nucleotides, the CDR3 is TGCAGCGTAGCAGGGGAGGCCGGGGAGCTGTTTTTT.

This chain connects TRBV18 to TRBJ1-4; D is unresolved. Germline-derived CDR1 and CDR2 are KGHSH and LQKENI. The V and J ends lost 0 bases and 3 bases respectively, with 5 bases between them. The CDR3 sequence is 14 residues long. CDR3 amino acids: CASSPPRPNEKLFF. DNA for the CDR3: TGTGCCAGCTCACCACCCCGCCCTAATGAAAAACTGTTTTTT.

The chain uses TRBV6-5 and TRBJ2-5, with 9 bases matching TRBD1. CDR3 length equals 13 residues. Trimming cost V 6 bases and J 4 bases; bases outside gene matches: 3. The germline V gene has CDR1 MNHEY and CDR2 SVGAGI. The CDR3 DNA sequence: TGTGCCAGCAGGGACAGGGGTCCAGAGACCCAGTACTTC. It yields the protein CASRDRGPETQYF.

The chain links TRBV6-6 to TRBJ2-1; 8 bases match TRBD1. Germline lookup yields CDR1 MNHNY and CDR2 SVGAGI (reference sequence). The V gene end was trimmed by 6 bases and the J gene end by 9 bases; junction bases not matched to a gene: 4. There are 12 residues in the CDR3. The CDR3 DNA reads TGTGCCAGCAGACTTGACAGGGGTGAGCAGTTCTTC. It yields the protein CASRLDRGEQFF.

The V and J genes are TRBV2 and TRBJ1-5, with D tentatively TRBD1 (5 bases). Trimming took off 4 bases at V and 1 base at J, with 20 bases between the two ends. CDR1 is SNHLY, CDR2 FYNNEI, per germline. The CDR3 runs to 18 residues. CDR3 nucleotide sequence: TGTGCCAGCAGTGGGGCGGTAGGGGTTGGGGGAAGCAATCAGCCCCAGCATTTT. Translation: CASSGAVGVGGSNQPQHF.

This clone was detected only a few times. The genes are TRBV6-8 and TRBJ1-5; no reliable D call. CDR1 and CDR2 (germline): MNHGY, SAAAGT. The V gene lost 8 bases and the J gene lost 3 bases, with 17 bases spanning the gap. The CDR3 sequence is 15 residues long. The CDR3 region is CASPAVVYPNQPQHF. In DNA, the CDR3 is TGTGCCAGCCCTGCCGTGGTGTACCCCAATCAGCCCCAGCATTTT.

By frequency in the sample, this clone is large (0.1 to 1%). The V and J genes are TRBV5-1 and TRBJ2-7; TRBD1 is a possible D gene (7 bases). V was pared by 0 bases and J by 2 bases, with 15 bases between. CDR1 is SGHRS, CDR2 YFSETQ, per germline. This CDR3 is built from 16 residues. The CDR3 spells CASSLGQGGGPYEQYF. Written as DNA, the CDR3 is TGCGCCAGCAGCTTGGGCCAGGGGGGTGGCCCCTACGAGCAGTACTTC.

The J gene is TRBJ1-1, the V gene TRBV4-1; D is possibly TRBD1 (5 bases). The CDR3 runs 16 residues. From germline, CDR1 is MGHRA and CDR2 YSYEKL. V was pared by 3 bases and J by 1 base, with 15 bases between. The chain's CDR3 is CASSQFIREKNTEAFF. The CDR3 DNA is TGCGCCAGCAGCCAGTTCATCAGGGAAAAGAACACTGAAGCTTTCTTT.

The chain joins TRBV6-5 to TRBJ1-5; 9 bases are shared with TRBD1. Germline V CDR1 and CDR2: MNHEY, SVGAGI. Trimming at V came to 6 bases and at J to 6 bases, leaving 6 bases not matched to a gene. This CDR3 has 14 residues. The CDR3 sequence is CASSPGTGSQPQHF. CDR3 nucleotides: TGTGCCAGCAGCCCCGGGACAGGGAGTCAGCCCCAGCATTTT.

This clone appeared a few times. This chain joins TRBV28 and TRBJ1-1; D gene uncertain. The CDR3 covers 12 residues. CDR1 and CDR2 (germline): MDHEN, SYDVKM. V lost 3 bases and J lost 0, with 2 bases in between. As DNA, the CDR3 is TGTGCCAGCAGTTTGATGAACACTGAAGCTTTCTTT. Its protein is CASSLMNTEAFF.

Details on this clone: The junction does not match germline at one end; this may be a read error. The J gene is TRBJ1-4, the V gene TRBV6-6; the D is unclear. The CDR3 sequence is 13 residues long. Germline CDR1 MNHNY, CDR2 SVGAGI (reference sequence). The CDR3 region is CASSLREAETLFF. CDR3 coding DNA: TGTGCCAGCAGTCTTCGGGAGGCTGAAACACTGTTTTTT.

V gene TRBV28 combines with J gene TRBJ1-1, with D unclear. V was cut by 10 bases and J by 9 bases, with 12 bases left in between. CDR1 is MDHEN, CDR2 SYDVKM, per germline. The CDR3 covers 10 residues. CDR3 bases: TGTGCCATCTCGGCGAAGAAAGCTTTCTTT. It codes for CAISAKKAFF. Based on the CDR3 plus reference TRBV28 and TRBJ1-1, the full variable domain is DVKVTQSSRYLVKRTGEKVFLECVQDMDHENMFWYRQDPGLGLRLIYFSYDVKMKEKGDIPEGYSVSREKKERFSLILESASTNQTSMYLCAISAKKAFFGQGTRLTVV.

The chain employs TRBV11-2 and TRBJ1-3; the D is unclear. V was clipped by 1 base and J by 8 bases, with 15 bases between them. Germline V gene sequence: CDR1 SGHAT, CDR2 FQNNGV. The CDR3 contains 15 residues. The CDR3 bases are TGTGCCAGCAGCTTAGTAGTAGGAAGGGTCGACACCATATATTTT. Protein product: CASSLVVGRVDTIYF.

The sample holds a few counts of this clone. The rearrangement links TRBV10-1 to TRBJ2-7; 12 bases line up with TRBD1. The CDR3 contains 18 residues. The J segment lost 2 bases and the V segment lost 4 bases, leaving 12 bases of the junction unmatched. Germline V lookup: CDR1 WNHNN, CDR2 SYGVQD (reference sequence). CDR3 in amino acids: CASSGTGTGGHFTYEQYF. In DNA, the CDR3 is TGCGCCAGCAGTGGTACCGGGACAGGGGGCCATTTTACCTACGAGCAGTACTTC.

The chain is built from TRBV18 and TRBJ1-2; D perhaps matches TRBD1 (6 bases). V was pared by 2 bases and J by 2 bases, with 6 bases between. CDR1 and CDR2 from the germline V gene are KGHSH and LQKENI. The CDR3 runs 13 residues. The CDR3: CASSPGQNYGYTF. Written as DNA, the CDR3 is TGTGCCAGCTCACCAGGACAGAACTATGGCTACACCTTC.

The rearrangement uses TRBV25-1 and TRBJ1-2; D remains ambiguous. CDR1 and CDR2 (germline): MGHDK, SYGVNS. V gave up 1 base and J gave up 2 bases, with 14 bases separating them. The CDR3 is 16 residues long. CDR3 bases: TGTGCCAGCAGTGAATCGGCGGGCCTTTTCAACTATGGCTACACCTTC. This codes for CASSESAGLFNYGYTF.

The V call is TRBV11-3, the J call TRBJ2-3; 14 nucleotides agree with TRBD2. Germline-derived CDR1 and CDR2 are SGHNT and YENEEA. Trimming cost V 5 bases and J 1 base; bases outside gene matches: 2. CDR3 length: 16 amino acids. The CDR3 DNA follows: TGTGCCAGCAGCCCGGGACTAGCGGGGGGCACAGATACGCAGTATTTT. This sequence encodes CASSPGLAGGTDTQYF. Full variable domain (outside the CDR3, taken from reference TRBV11-3 and TRBJ2-3): EAGVVQSPRYKIIEKKQPVAFWCNPISGHNTLYWYLQNLGQGPELLIRYENEEAVDDSQLPKDRFSAERLKGVDSTLKIQPAELGDSAVYLCASSPGLAGGTDTQYFGPGTRLTVL.

This chain connects TRBV11-2 to TRBJ1-2; TRBD1 matches at 7 bases. The CDR3 is made up of 18 amino acids. After removal of 0 bases from V and 6 bases from J, the junction contained 16 bases not matched to a gene. Germline V CDR1 and CDR2: SGHAT, FQNNGV. CDR3 nucleotides: TGTGCCAGCAGCTTAGACCCTTCGGAGGGGGCGCCTTTAGATGGCTACACCTTC. Translated: CASSLDPSEGAPLDGYTF. Based on the CDR3 plus reference TRBV11-2 and TRBJ1-2, the full variable domain is EAGVAQSPRYKIIEKRQSVAFWCNPISGHATLYWYQQILGQGPKLLIQFQNNGVVDDSQLPKDRFSAERLKGVDSTLKIQPAKLEDSAVYLCASSLDPSEGAPLDGYTFGSGTRLTVV.

This clone has just a few counts. The chain employs TRBV7-8 and TRBJ1-5; 8 bases line up with TRBD1. This CDR3 spans 14 amino acids. The germline CDR1 and CDR2 sequences are SGHVS and FQNEAQ. The V gene end was trimmed by 6 bases and the J gene end by 5 bases; junction bases not matched to a gene: 6. The CDR3 reads CASRQGGGDQPQHF. The CDR3, as DNA: TGTGCCAGCAGACAGGGGGGAGGCGATCAGCCCCAGCATTTT. Looking up the rest from reference TRBV7-8 and TRBJ1-5 gives the full variable domain: GAGVSQSPRYKVAKRGQDVALRCDPISGHVSLFWYQQALGQGPEFLTYFQNEAQLDKSGLPSDRFFAERPEGSVSTLKIQRTQQEDSAVYLCASRQGGGDQPQHFGDGTRLSIL.

A few counts support this clone. The chain couples TRBV5-1 to TRBJ2-6; maybe TRBD2 (6 bases). V dropped 0 bases and J dropped 2 bases, with 6 bases sitting between them. The germline gives CDR1 SGHRS, CDR2 YFSETQ. CDR3 size: 15 residues. CDR3 DNA: TGCGCCAGCAGCTTGGGCGGGACTGGGGCCAACGTCCTGACTTTC. It translates to CASSLGGTGANVLTF.

A few counts support this clone. The V and J genes are TRBV7-2 and TRBJ2-7; possibly TRBD1 for D (6 bases). CDR1 is SGHTA and CDR2 is FQGNSA in the germline V gene. This CDR3 has 12 amino acids. The germline V and J ends were trimmed by 4 bases and 6 bases, with 10 bases remaining between them. The CDR3 DNA sequence: TGTGCCAGCAGCTCCGGACAGCGCGAGCAGTACTTC. This codes for CASSSGQREQYF.

The CDR3 DNA follows: TGTGCCAGCAGTTTTGAGGGGAACTATGGCTACACCTTC. Translation: CASSFEGNYGYTF. The chain recombines TRBV27 with TRBJ1-2; possibly TRBD1 for D (5 bases). This CDR3 has 13 amino acids. Germline-derived CDR1 and CDR2 are MNHEY and SMNVEV (reference sequence). V lost 3 bases, J lost 2 bases, and 7 bases lay in between.

The V gene is TRBV19, the J gene TRBJ2-1, with 11 nucleotides matching TRBD2. Germline V gene sequence: CDR1 LNHDA, CDR2 SQIVND (reference sequence). V was pared by 9 bases and J by 6 bases, with 10 bases of the junction left unmatched. The CDR3 length is 15 residues. CDR3 coding DNA: TGTGCCAGCACCCCTCCTAGCGGGGGGACCAATGAGCAGTTCTTC. This sequence encodes CASTPPSGGTNEQFF.